This T cell receptor (beta chain) was observed in a study of blood T cell repertoires in COVID-19. Using immunoSEQ multiplex PCR, the repertoire was profiled, and TCRdb retains in-frame clones only, with some absent. In the table there are 200,000 or so clones, around 81% of which are singletons. Germline assignment: CDR1 SGHVS and CDR2 FQNEAQ. V trimming: 0 bases; J trimming: 7 bases; junction bases outside the gene matches: 6. The CDR3 totals 15 residues. The chain uses TRBV7-8 and TRBJ2-7, with 10 positions matching TRBD2. The sequence was obtained from a man in his sixties with COVID-19, enrolled during active disease. Sequenced: peripheral blood. CDR3 sequence: CASSLAMLAGVEQYF. The CDR3 DNA is TGTGCCAGCAGCTTAGCCATGCTAGCGGGAGTTGAGCAGTACTTC.